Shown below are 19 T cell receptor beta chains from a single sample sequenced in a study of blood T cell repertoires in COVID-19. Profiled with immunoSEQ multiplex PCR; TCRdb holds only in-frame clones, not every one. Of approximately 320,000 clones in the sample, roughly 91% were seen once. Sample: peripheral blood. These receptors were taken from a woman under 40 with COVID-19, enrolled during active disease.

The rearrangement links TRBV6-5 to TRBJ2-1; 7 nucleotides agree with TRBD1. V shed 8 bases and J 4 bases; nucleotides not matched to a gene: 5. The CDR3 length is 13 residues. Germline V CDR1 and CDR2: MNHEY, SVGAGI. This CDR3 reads CASAQGIYNEQFF. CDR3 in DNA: TGTGCCAGCGCACAGGGGATATACAATGAGCAGTTCTTC.

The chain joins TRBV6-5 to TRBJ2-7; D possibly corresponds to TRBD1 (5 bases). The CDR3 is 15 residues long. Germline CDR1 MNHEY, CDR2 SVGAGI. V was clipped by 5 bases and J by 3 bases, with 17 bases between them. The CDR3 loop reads CASSTPGRGIYEQYF. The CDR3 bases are TGTGCCAGCAGTACCCCAGGAAGGGGAATCTACGAGCAGTACTTC.

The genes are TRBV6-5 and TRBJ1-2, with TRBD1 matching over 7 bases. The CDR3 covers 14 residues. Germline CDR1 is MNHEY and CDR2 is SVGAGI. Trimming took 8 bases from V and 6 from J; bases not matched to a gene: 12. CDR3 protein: CASFRQGLINGYTF. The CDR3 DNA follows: TGTGCCAGCTTCCGACAGGGCCTAATAAATGGCTACACCTTC.

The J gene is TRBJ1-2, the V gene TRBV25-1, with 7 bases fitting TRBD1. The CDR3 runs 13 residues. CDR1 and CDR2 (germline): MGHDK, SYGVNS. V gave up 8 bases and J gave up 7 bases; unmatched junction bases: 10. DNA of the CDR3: TGTGCCAGCGGAAACAGGGGATCATTTGGCTACACCTTC. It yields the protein CASGNRGSFGYTF.

CDR3 loop: CASSQGPSERAFF. Written as DNA, the CDR3 is TGCGCCAGCAGCCAAGGGCCGAGCGAACGGGCTTTCTTT. The chain carries TRBV4-1 and TRBJ1-1; no definite D call. The V end lost 1 base, the J end lost 11 bases, and 14 bases lay between the germline ends. The germline V gene encodes CDR1 MGHRA and CDR2 YSYEKL. This CDR3 has 13 amino acids.

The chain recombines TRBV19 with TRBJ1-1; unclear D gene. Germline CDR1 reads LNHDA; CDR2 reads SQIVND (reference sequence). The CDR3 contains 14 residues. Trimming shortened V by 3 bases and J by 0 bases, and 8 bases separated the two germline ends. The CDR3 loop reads CASSIGSVNTEAFF. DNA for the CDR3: TGTGCCAGTAGTATCGGGTCGGTGAACACTGAAGCTTTCTTT.

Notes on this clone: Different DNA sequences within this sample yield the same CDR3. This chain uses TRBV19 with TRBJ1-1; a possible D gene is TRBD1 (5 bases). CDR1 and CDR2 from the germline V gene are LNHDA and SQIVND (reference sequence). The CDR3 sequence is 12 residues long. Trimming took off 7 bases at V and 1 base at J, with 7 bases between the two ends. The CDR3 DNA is TGTGCCAGTACTACAGGGAACACTGAAGCTTTCTTT. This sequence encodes CASTTGNTEAFF.

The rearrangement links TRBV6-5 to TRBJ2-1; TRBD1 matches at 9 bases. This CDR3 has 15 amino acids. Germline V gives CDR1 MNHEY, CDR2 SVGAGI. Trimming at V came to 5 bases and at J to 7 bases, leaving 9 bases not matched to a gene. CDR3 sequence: CASSSRTGVWNEQFF. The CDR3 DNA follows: TGTGCCAGCAGTAGTCGGACAGGGGTATGGAATGAGCAGTTCTTC.

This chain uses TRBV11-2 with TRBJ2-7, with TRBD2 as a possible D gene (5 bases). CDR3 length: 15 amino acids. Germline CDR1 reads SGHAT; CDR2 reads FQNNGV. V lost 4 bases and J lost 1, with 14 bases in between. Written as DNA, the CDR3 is TGTGCCAGCAGCTCCCCCCGGGAAGGGTCCTACGAGCAGTACTTC. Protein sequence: CASSSPREGSYEQYF.

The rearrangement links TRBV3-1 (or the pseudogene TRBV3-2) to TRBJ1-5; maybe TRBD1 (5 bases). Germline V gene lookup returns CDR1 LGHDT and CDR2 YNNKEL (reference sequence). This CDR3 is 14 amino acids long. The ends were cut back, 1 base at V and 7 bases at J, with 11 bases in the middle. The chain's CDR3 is CASSQGDFSQPQHF. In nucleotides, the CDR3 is TGTGCCAGCAGCCAAGGGGACTTCAGCCAGCCCCAGCATTTT.

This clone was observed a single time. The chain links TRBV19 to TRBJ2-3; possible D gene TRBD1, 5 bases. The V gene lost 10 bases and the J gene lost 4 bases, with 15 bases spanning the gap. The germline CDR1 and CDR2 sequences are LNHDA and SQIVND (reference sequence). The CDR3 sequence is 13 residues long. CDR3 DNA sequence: TGTGCCACTTCGCTAGGGGTTTCAGATACGCAGTATTTT. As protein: CATSLGVSDTQYF.

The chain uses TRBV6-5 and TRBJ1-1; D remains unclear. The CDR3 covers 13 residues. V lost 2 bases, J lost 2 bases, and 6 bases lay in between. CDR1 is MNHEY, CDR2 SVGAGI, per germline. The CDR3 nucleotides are TGTGCCAGCAGTTACATCAGAAACACTGAAGCTTTCTTT. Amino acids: CASSYIRNTEAFF.

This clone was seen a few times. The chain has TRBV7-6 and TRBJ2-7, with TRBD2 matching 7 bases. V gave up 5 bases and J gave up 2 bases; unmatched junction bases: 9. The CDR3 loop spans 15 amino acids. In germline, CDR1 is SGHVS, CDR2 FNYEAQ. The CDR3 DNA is TGTGCCAGCAGCCCAATGGGGGGGAGACCCTACGAGCAGTACTTC. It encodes CASSPMGGRPYEQYF.

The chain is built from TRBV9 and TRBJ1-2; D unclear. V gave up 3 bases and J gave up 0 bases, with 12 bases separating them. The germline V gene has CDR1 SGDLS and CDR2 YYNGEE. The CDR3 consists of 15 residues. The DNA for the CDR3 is TGTGCCAGCAGCGACACTCGGGAGGCTAACTATGGCTACACCTTC. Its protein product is CASSDTREANYGYTF.

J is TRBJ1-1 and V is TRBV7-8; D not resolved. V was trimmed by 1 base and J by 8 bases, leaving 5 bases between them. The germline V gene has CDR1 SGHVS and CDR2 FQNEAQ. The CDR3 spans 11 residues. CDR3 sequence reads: CASSLGQEAFF. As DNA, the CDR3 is TGTGCCAGCAGCTTAGGTCAGGAAGCTTTCTTT.

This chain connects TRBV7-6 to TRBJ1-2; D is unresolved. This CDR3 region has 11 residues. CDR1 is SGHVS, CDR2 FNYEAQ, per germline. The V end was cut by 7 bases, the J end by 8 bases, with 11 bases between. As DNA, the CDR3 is TGTGCCAGCAAAAGGATGAGGGGCTACACCTTC. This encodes CASKRMRGYTF.

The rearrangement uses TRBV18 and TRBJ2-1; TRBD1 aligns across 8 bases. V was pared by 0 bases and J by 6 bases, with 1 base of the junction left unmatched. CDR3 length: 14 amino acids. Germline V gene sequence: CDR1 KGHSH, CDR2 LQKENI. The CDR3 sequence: CASSPPDRGNEQFF. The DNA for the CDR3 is TGTGCCAGCTCACCACCAGACAGGGGCAATGAGCAGTTCTTC.

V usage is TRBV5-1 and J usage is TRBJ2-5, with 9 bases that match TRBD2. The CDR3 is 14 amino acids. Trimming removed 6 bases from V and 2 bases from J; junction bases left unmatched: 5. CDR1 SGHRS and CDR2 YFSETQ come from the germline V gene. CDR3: CASTLTSGQETQYF. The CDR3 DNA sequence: TGCGCCAGCACCCTGACTAGCGGACAAGAGACCCAGTACTTC.

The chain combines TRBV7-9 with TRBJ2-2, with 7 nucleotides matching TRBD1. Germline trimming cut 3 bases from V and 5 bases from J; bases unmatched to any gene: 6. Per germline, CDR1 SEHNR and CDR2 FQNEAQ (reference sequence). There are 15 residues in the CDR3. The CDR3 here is CASSFRPGGTGELFF. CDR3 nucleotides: TGTGCCAGCAGCTTTCGGCCAGGGGGTACCGGGGAGCTGTTTTTT.